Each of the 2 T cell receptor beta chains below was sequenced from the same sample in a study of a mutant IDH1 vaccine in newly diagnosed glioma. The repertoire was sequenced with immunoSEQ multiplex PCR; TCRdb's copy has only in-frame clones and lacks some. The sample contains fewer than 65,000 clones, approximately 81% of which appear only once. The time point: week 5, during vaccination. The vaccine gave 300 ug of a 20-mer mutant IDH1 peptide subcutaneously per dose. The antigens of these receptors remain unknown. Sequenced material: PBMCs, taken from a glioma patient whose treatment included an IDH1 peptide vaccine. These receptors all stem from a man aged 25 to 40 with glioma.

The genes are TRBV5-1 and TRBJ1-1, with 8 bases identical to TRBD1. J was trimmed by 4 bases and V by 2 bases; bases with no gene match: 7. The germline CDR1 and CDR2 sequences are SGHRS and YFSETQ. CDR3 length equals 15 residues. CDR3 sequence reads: CASSFWQGALTEAFF. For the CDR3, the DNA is TGCGCCAGCAGCTTCTGGCAGGGGGCGCTCACTGAAGCTTTCTTT.

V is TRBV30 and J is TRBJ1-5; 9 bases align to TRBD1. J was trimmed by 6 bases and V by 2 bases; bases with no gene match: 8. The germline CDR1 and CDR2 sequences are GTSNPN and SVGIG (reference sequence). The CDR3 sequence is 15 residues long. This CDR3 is CAWSPAGTGTQPQHF. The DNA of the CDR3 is TGTGCCTGGAGTCCCGCCGGGACAGGGACTCAGCCCCAGCATTTT.